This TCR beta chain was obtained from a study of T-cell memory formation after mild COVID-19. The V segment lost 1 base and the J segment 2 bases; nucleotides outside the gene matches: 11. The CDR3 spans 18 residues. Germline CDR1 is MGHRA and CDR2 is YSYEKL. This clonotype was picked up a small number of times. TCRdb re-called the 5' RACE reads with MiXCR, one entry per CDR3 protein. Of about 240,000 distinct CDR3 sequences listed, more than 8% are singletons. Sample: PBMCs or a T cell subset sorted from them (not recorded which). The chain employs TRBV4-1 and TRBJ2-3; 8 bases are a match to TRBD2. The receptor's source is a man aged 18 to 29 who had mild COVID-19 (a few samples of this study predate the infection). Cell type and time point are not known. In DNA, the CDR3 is TGCGCCAGCAGCCAAGGTAGCGCGAGGCGGGGGGTCACAGATACGCAGTATTTT. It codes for CASSQGSARRGVTDTQYF.